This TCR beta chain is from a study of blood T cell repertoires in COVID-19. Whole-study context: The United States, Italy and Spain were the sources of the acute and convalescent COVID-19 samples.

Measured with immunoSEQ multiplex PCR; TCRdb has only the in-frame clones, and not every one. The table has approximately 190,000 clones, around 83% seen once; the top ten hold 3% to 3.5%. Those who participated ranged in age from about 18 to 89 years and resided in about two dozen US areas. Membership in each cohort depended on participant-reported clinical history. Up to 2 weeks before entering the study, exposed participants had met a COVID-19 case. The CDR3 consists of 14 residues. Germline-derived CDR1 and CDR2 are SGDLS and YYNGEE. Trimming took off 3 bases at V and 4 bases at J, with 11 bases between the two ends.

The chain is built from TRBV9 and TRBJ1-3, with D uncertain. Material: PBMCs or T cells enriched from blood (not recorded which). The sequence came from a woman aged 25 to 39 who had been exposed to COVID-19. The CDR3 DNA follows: TGTGCCAGCAGCGAAGCATTCAAGGGAAACACCATATATTTT. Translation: CASSEAFKGNTIYF. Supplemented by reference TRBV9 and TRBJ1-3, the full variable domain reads DSGVTQTPKHLITATGQRVTLRCSPRSGDLSVYWYQQSLDQGLQFLIQYYNGEERAKGNILERFSAQQFPDLHSELNLSSLELGDSALYFCASSEAFKGNTIYFGEGSWLTVV.